Sequencing of this TCR beta chain was carried out in a study of blood T cell repertoires in COVID-19. Study-wide background: Spain, Italy and the United States supplied samples that represented acute and convalescent COVID-19.

This clone was picked up one time. Assay used: immunoSEQ multiplex PCR; TCRdb lists only in-frame clones, some missing. This sample has 200,000 to 250,000 clones, with 70% to 90% found just once. Trimming shortened V by 2 bases and J by 1 base, and 8 bases separated the two germline ends. The CDR3 is 14 residues long. Germline values: CDR1 KGHSH, CDR2 LQKENI. This receptor was obtained from a man aged 30 to 39 who had recovered from COVID-19. The specimen was PBMCs or T cells enriched from blood (not recorded which). This rearrangement joins TRBV18 to TRBJ2-5, with D uncertain. CDR3 sequence: CASSPISTQETQYF. The CDR3 nucleotides read TGTGCCAGCTCACCAATTAGCACCCAAGAGACCCAGTACTTC.